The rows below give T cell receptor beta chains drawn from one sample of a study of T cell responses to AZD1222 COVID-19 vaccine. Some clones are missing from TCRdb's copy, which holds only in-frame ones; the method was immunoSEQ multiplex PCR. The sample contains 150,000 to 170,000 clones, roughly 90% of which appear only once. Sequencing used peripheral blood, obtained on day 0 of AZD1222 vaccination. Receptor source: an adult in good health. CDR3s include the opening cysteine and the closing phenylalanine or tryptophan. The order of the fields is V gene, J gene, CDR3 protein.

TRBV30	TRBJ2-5	CAWSVRRGETQYF
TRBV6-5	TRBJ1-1	CASNGYQEAFF
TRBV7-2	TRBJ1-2	CALGGYTF
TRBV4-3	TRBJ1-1	CASSREWASLNTEAFF
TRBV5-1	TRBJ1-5	CASSGDRGQPQHF
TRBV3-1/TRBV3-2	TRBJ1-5	CASSQGSGGSGPQHF
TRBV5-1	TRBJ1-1	CASSSGVSRAEAFF
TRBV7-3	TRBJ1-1	CASSYIQGTEAFF
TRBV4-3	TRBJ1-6	CASSQDPPNSPLHF
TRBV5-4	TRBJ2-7	CASSQTAGPYEQYF
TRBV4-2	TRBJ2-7	CASSQGVSYEQYF
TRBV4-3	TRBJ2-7	CASSQALWYEQYF
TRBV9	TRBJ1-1	CASSAGTLGDTEAFF
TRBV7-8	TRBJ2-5	CASSLRGQGAEETQYF
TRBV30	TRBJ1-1	CAWTPTAETEAFF
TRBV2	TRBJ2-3	CASRDPSGQGRISTDTQYF
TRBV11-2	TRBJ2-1	CASSPLSGRSSNEQFF
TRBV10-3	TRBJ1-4	CAISESLPGGTNEKLFF
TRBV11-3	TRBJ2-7	CASARAGSYEQYF
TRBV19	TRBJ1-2	CASSPQSLPANYGYTF
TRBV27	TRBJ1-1	CASSLLGAGVNTEAFF
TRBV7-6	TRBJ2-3	CASSLGRRGSDTQYF
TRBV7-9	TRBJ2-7	CASSSPSLYEQYF
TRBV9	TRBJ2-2	CASSPQREFFGELFF
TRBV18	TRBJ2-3	CASSQQGDTQYF
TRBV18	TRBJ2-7	CASSPSRGTYEQYF
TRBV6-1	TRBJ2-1	CASSEALAGIGNEQFF
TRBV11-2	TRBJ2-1	CASSLVGGTSYNEQFF
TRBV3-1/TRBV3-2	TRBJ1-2	CASSQSQQGPYGYTF
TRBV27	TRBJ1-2	CASSLYPGQVSFGYTF